Listed below are T cell receptor beta chains from one sample, sequenced in a study of T cells in Graves' hyperthyroidism and ophthalmopathy. TCRdb passed the multiplex PCR reads through MiXCR, listing each CDR3 protein once. The sample contains about 350,000 distinct CDR3 sequences, approximately 13% of which appear only once. The specimen sequenced was blood. All receptors derive from a woman aged 25-40 years with Graves' hyperthyroidism. The CDR3 runs from the conserved cysteine through the conserved F or W. Each record gives: clone size, J gene, D gene, V gene, CDR3 protein, CDR3 DNA. D genes are given only for firm matches. Size is omitted from some rows. Given values are once, few, many or a class for expanded clones.

>-|TRBJ2-1|-|TRBV11-2
CASSLDPSMQFF
TGTGCCAGCAGCTTAGACCCCAGTATGCAGTTCTTC
>-|TRBJ2-6|-|TRBV10-1
CASNARVTANVLTF
TGCGCCAGCAATGCCAGGGTCACGGCCAACGTCCTGACTTTC
>few|TRBJ2-1|TRBD1|TRBV6-2/TRBV6-3
CASSYSRDRAYNEQFF
TGTGCCAGCAGTTACTCGCGGGACAGGGCCTACAATGAGCAGTTCTTC
>many|TRBJ2-7|-|TRBV6-1
CAAKGRGSGHEQYF
TGTGCGGCGAAGGGTAGGGGGAGCGGCCACGAGCAGTACTTC
>few|TRBJ1-2|-|TRBV25-1
CASSGPRKHNYGYTF
TGTGCCAGCAGTGGGCCCCGGAAACATAACTATGGCTACACCTTC
>-|TRBJ2-3|TRBD2|TRBV28
CASSRLAGGGADTQYF
TGTGCCAGCAGCCGGCTAGCGGGAGGTGGAGCAGATACGCAGTATTTT
>-|TRBJ2-2|-|TRBV15
CATSGALTGGELFF
TGTGCCACCAGCGGGGCCCTGACGGGAGGGGAGCTGTTTTTT
>few|TRBJ1-2|TRBD1|TRBV5-1
CASSLGTADYGYTF
TGCGCCAGCAGCCTCGGGACAGCCGACTATGGCTACACCTTC
>few|TRBJ2-5|TRBD2|TRBV3-1
CASSQASNSGGLQETQYF
TGTGCCAGCAGCCAAGCCTCTAACAGCGGGGGACTCCAAGAGACCCAGTACTTC
>-|TRBJ2-1|TRBD2|TRBV4-1
CASSQEPSGISYNEQFF
TGCGCCAGCAGCCAAGAACCCAGCGGGATATCCTACAATGAGCAGTTCTTC
>-|TRBJ2-2|-|TRBV4-3
CASSHAGNTGELFF
TGCGCCAGCAGCCACGCCGGGAATACCGGGGAGCTGTTTTTT
>many|TRBJ2-5|TRBD1|TRBV7-9
CASSNRDRGQETQYF
TGTGCCAGCAGCAACCGGGACAGGGGCCAAGAGACCCAGTACTTC
>many|TRBJ1-4|TRBD1|TRBV11-2
CASSLGSTGGAYEKLFF
TGTGCCAGCAGCTTAGGCTCTACAGGGGGCGCTTATGAAAAACTGTTTTTT
>many|TRBJ2-2|-|TRBV11-3
CASSLTGGELFF
TGTGCCAGCAGCCTAACGGGCGGGGAGCTGTTTTTT
>many|TRBJ2-3|-|TRBV24-1
CATSSGRTDTQYF
TGTGCCACCAGTTCCGGACGGACAGATACGCAGTATTTT
>many|TRBJ2-2|-|TRBV5-4
CASSSAWAPGELFF
TGTGCCAGCAGCTCAGCGTGGGCACCCGGGGAGCTGTTTTTT
>many|TRBJ2-3|-|TRBV28
CASSYDTQYF
TGTGCCAGCAGTTATGATACGCAGTATTTT
>-|TRBJ2-7|-|TRBV4-3
CASSQDTTGSEQYF
TGCGCCAGCAGCCAGGATACTACAGGGAGCGAGCAGTACTTC
>many|TRBJ2-7|TRBD1|TRBV20-1
CSARDSLDEQYF
TGCAGTGCCCGGGACAGTTTGGACGAGCAGTACTTC
>many|TRBJ2-3|-|TRBV24-1
CATRSAGDTQYF
TGTGCCACCAGGTCCGCAGGAGATACGCAGTATTTT
>many|TRBJ2-2|-|TRBV30
CAWSVLSPGRLFF
TGTGCCTGGAGTGTACTGAGCCCCGGGCGGCTGTTTTTT
>-|TRBJ2-5|-|TRBV4-3
CARSCGWDTQYF
TGCGCCAGGTCCTGTGGTTGGGATACCCAGTACTTC
>-|TRBJ2-2|-|TRBV5-4
CASSPTPGELFF
TGTGCCAGCAGCCCCACACCCGGGGAGCTGTTTTTT
>-|TRBJ1-6|TRBD1|TRBV20-1
CSARGQGGSPLHF
TGCAGTGCTAGAGGACAGGGTGGATCACCCCTCCACTTT
>many|TRBJ2-5|-|TRBV6-1
CASSVGGNHKTQYF
TGTGCCAGCAGTGTCGGCGGGAATCACAAGACCCAGTACTTC
>-|TRBJ2-7|TRBD2|TRBV10-3
CAISRGWTSGKNYEQYF
TGTGCCATCAGTCGAGGCTGGACTAGCGGGAAAAACTACGAGCAGTACTTC
>-|TRBJ1-5|-|TRBV7-9
CVSSLGWTDSNQPQHF
TGTGTCAGCAGCTTAGGGTGGACAGATAGCAATCAGCCCCAGCATTTT
>few|TRBJ2-3|TRBD1|TRBV3-1
CASSQDKGGQGFRDTQYF
TGTGCCAGCAGCCAAGATAAGGGGGGACAGGGATTTAGAGATACGCAGTATTTT
>few|TRBJ2-7|-|TRBV6-1
CASRRRAGYEQYF
TGTGCCAGCCGGCGACGGGCGGGTTACGAGCAGTACTTC
>-|TRBJ1-1|TRBD1|TRBV13
CASSPTQGPMGEAFF
TGTGCCAGCAGCCCTACACAGGGGCCGATGGGTGAAGCTTTCTTT
>many|TRBJ1-2|TRBD1|TRBV27
CASSPTGTILGYTF
TGTGCCAGCAGTCCGACAGGGACAATCTTAGGCTACACCTTC
>many|TRBJ2-5|-|TRBV7-9
CASRWASETQYF
TGTGCCAGCAGGTGGGCATCTGAGACCCAGTACTTC
>many|TRBJ2-2|-|TRBV20-1
CSASPNANTGELFF
TGCAGTGCTAGTCCCAACGCGAACACCGGGGAGCTGTTTTTT
>-|TRBJ1-1|-|TRBV28
CASIEGDGKMNTEAFF
TGTGCCAGCATCGAGGGGGACGGTAAGATGAACACTGAAGCTTTCTTT
>few|TRBJ2-5|TRBD2|TRBV18
CASSHSGPQETQYF
TGTGCCAGCTCCCATAGCGGGCCGCAAGAGACCCAGTACTTC
>many|TRBJ1-1|-|TRBV7-9
CASGKTGTEAFF
TGTGCCAGCGGAAAGACTGGCACTGAAGCTTTCTTT
>many|TRBJ2-1|TRBD2|TRBV12-5
CASGLLDGGRSNEQFF
TGTGCTAGTGGTTTGTTGGATGGCGGGAGGTCGAATGAGCAGTTCTTC
>many|TRBJ2-7|TRBD2|TRBV6-2/TRBV6-3
CASSVTSGGTYEQYF
TGTGCCAGCAGCGTCACTAGCGGGGGGACCTACGAGCAGTACTTC
>-|TRBJ1-4|-|TRBV6-1
CASSTTENNEKLFF
TGTGCCAGCAGCACAACAGAGAACAATGAAAAACTGTTTTTT
>many|TRBJ2-7|-|TRBV20-1
CSAGDGSEQYF
TGCAGTGCTGGGGACGGGAGCGAGCAGTACTTC
>many|TRBJ2-1|-|TRBV28
CASRRQIDYNEQFF
TGTGCCAGCAGACGACAGATTGACTACAATGAGCAGTTCTTC
>few|TRBJ2-3|-|TRBV29-1
CSVVVPTSTDTQYF
TGCAGCGTTGTGGTCCCTACCTCCACAGATACGCAGTATTTT
>many|TRBJ1-4|-|TRBV2
CASSWTEVNEKLFF
TGTGCCAGCAGCTGGACGGAAGTTAATGAAAAACTGTTTTTT
>many|TRBJ1-5|-|TRBV6-2/TRBV6-3
CASSYAQSNQPQHF
TGTGCCAGCAGTTATGCACAGAGCAATCAGCCCCAGCATTTT
>once|TRBJ2-1|TRBD1|TRBV11-3
CASSLEGGQGVGEQFF
TGTGCCAGCAGCCTAGAGGGGGGACAGGGGGTCGGTGAGCAGTTCTTC
>-|TRBJ1-4|-|TRBV20-1
CSAPDENFNEKLFF
TGCAGTGCACCAGACGAAAACTTTAATGAAAAACTGTTTTTT
>many|TRBJ2-1|-|TRBV29-1
CGLRGGQSNEQFF
TGCGGCTTAAGAGGAGGACAGAGCAATGAGCAGTTCTTC
>-|TRBJ1-2|TRBD1|TRBV29-1
CSVRQGVVGYTF
TGCAGCGTTCGTCAGGGGGTGGTTGGCTACACCTTC
>-|TRBJ2-4|TRBD2|TRBV6-2/TRBV6-3
CASRPGLATREAKNIQYF
TGTGCCAGCAGGCCGGGACTAGCGACCCGGGAGGCCAAAAACATTCAGTACTTC
>few|TRBJ2-1|-|TRBV5-1
CASSSPPGSYNEQFF
TGCGCCAGCAGCTCCCCACCGGGCTCCTACAATGAGCAGTTCTTC
>few|TRBJ2-2|-|TRBV5-4
CASSIPGTPNTGELFF
TGTGCCAGCAGCATACCCGGGACACCGAACACCGGGGAGCTGTTTTTT
>many|TRBJ2-2|-|TRBV11-2
CASSLEGTGELFF
TGTGCCAGCAGCTTGGAGGGCACCGGGGAGCTGTTTTTT
>many|TRBJ2-7|-|TRBV20-1
CSAIRQVAYEQYF
TGCAGTGCTATCAGACAGGTGGCCTACGAGCAGTACTTC
>-|TRBJ1-2|TRBD1|TRBV14
CASSQAYGTGYGYTF
TGTGCCAGCAGCCAAGCCTATGGGACAGGCTATGGCTACACCTTC
>many|TRBJ2-1|TRBD2|TRBV29-1
CSVGLAVGNEQFF
TGCAGCGTTGGACTAGCGGTAGGGAATGAGCAGTTCTTC
>few|TRBJ2-6|-|TRBV4-3
CASSQGGAGNLGANVLTF
TGCGCCAGCAGCCAAGGAGGGGCAGGGAACTTGGGGGCCAACGTCCTGACTTTC
>many|TRBJ2-7|-|TRBV12-3/TRBV12-4
CASSLGNYEQYF
TGTGCCAGCAGTTTAGGGAATTACGAGCAGTACTTC